The subject of this entry is one T cell receptor beta chain. The data derive from a study of blood T cell repertoires in COVID-19. Overall study: Material from acute and convalescent COVID-19 was sourced from the United States, Italy and Spain. Sources were T cells, B-cell-depleted T cells, or PBMCs; the material itself was cDNA or gDNA.

The CDR3 sequence is 18 residues long. CDR1 and CDR2 from the germline V gene are SGHKS and YYEKEE (reference sequence). V was pared by 4 bases and J by 0 bases, with 17 bases between. As originally analysed: Reference gene primer amplification yielded estimated nucleated cell counts. Sequencing was performed with immunoSEQ multiplex PCR; in TCRdb, only in-frame clones are kept and a portion is missing. That table supplies the V and J calls and clone size; D and trimming were determined from the DNA. This table holds approximately 120,000 clones, 70% to 90% found once. The J gene is TRBJ1-6, the V gene TRBV5-5, with D uncertain. This sequence was found in a human donor in a cohort sampled during active COVID-19. Sequencing was performed on peripheral blood. Written as DNA, the CDR3 is TGTGCCAGCAGCCAAGGACGGAGGACGAGCTCCTATAATTCACCCCTCCACTTT. Protein product: CASSQGRRTSSYNSPLHF. The full variable domain, in which reference TRBV5-5 and TRBJ1-6 provide the parts outside the CDR3, is DAGVTQSPTHLIKTRGQQVTLRCSPISGHKSVSWYQQVLGQGPQFIFQYYEKEERGRGNFPDRFSARQFPNYSSELNVNALLLGDSALYLCASSQGRRTSSYNSPLHFGNGTRLTVT.